What follows is one TCR beta chain and its context. The CDR3 has 13 amino acids. Germline CDR1 is MGHRA and CDR2 is YSYEKL. After removal of 0 bases from V and 6 bases from J, the junction contained 2 bases not matched to a gene. The data are from a study of blood T cell repertoires in COVID-19. About the research overall: The origin of the acute and convalescent COVID-19 samples was the United States, Italy and Spain.

Assay: immunoSEQ multiplex PCR; the TCRdb copy retains only in-frame clones and omits some. The table has tens of thousands of clones, roughly four fifths seen once. The chain uses TRBV4-1 and TRBJ2-7; 7 bases are shared with TRBD1. This clonotype was obtained from an older woman with acute or convalescent COVID-19. Source material: peripheral blood. The CDR3 spells CASSQETGREQYF. In DNA form, the CDR3 reads TGCGCCAGCAGCCAAGAGACAGGGCGCGAGCAGTACTTC.